The table lists the clone carrying this TCR beta chain with a few counts. The antigen remains unidentified. The data stem from a study of Tregs in tolerant kidney transplant recipients. General observations from the study: The small number of patients limits these findings pending further validation. This study did not directly address biological reproducibility.

Profiled with immunoSEQ multiplex PCR; TCRdb holds only in-frame clones, not every one. In the table there are 200,000 to 300,000 clones, roughly four fifths of which are singletons. Looked up from germline, CDR1 is SGHNT and CDR2 is YENEEA. The length of the CDR3 is 14 residues. V gave up 5 bases and J gave up 5 bases; unmatched junction bases: 7. CD4+CD25+CD127- Tregs, CD4+CD25- non-Tregs, CD4 and CD8 cells were sorted. The chain couples TRBV11-3 to TRBJ2-5; the match to TRBD1 covers 8 bases. The sequence derives from a human donor in good health. The sequenced material came from CD4+ T cells from blood. The CDR3 is CASSNRQGSETQYF. CDR3 sequence (DNA): TGTGCCAGCAGCAACCGACAGGGGAGCGAGACCCAGTACTTC.